The entry below describes one TCR beta chain. Antigen: not known. Clones were sequenced by immunoSEQ multiplex PCR, and TCRdb holds only the in-frame ones, with some missing. The sample lists tens of thousands of clones, roughly 84% occurring once. The data were obtained in a study of OX40 agonist ivuxolimab in advanced cancers. Overall study: Dose-escalation patients were diagnosed with hepatocellular carcinoma, melanoma, renal cell cancer or head and neck cancer. With a range of about 23 to 85, age averaged about 58 years, and more than 75% were male.

Patients were excluded for autoimmune disease history or systemic immunosuppression. Germline lookup yields CDR1 LNHDA and CDR2 SQIVND (reference sequence). The CDR3 totals 13 residues. Trimming cost V 10 bases and J 10 bases, with 17 bases left between them. Points from the study as a whole: CD8+ T cells were the subset that, on average, had more expanded clones than CD4+.

The origin of this receptor is an adult with an advanced solid tumor such as melanoma, head and neck, liver or kidney cancer. The genes are TRBV19 and TRBJ1-6; D ambiguous. The source material was CD4+ or CD8+ T cells sorted from blood, sampled in a trial of the OX40 agonist ivuxolimab. The CDR3, as DNA: TGTGCCACCTCCCGGGCCTGGGAGTCACCCCTCCACTTT. Encoded protein: CATSRAWESPLHF.